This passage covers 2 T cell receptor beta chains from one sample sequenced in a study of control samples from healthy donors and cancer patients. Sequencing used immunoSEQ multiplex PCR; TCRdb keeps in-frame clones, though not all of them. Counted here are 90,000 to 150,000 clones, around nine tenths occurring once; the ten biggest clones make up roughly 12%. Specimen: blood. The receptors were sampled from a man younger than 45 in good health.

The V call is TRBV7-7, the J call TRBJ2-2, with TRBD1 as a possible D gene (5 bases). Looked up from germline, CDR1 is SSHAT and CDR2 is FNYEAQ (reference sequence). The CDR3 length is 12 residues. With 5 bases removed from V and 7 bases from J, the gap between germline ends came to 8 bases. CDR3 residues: CASSEGVGELFF. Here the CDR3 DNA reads TGTGCCAGCAGCGAAGGGGTCGGGGAGCTGTTTTTT.

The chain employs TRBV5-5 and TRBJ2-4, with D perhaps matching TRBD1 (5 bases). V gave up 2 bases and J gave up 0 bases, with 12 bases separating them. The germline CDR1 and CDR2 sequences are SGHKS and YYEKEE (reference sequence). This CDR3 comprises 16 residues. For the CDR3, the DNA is TGTGCCAGCAGCTTATTGGGGCCTTTAGCCAAAAACATTCAGTACTTC. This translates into CASSLLGPLAKNIQYF.